This is a list of T cell receptor beta chains from one sample in a study of human T cells and chemical hapten exposure. From the RACE reads, TCRdb called clonotypes with MiXCR, one entry per CDR3 protein. Of 45,000 to 65,000 distinct CDR3 sequences in the sample, more than 7.5% were seen once. Source: whole blood, taken in connection with sensitization to the hapten diphenylcyclopropenone (DPC). The receptors come from a man between 35 and 55 years old with alopecia areata. Some clones in this sample may be carry-over from other donors' samples. Each CDR3 is given with its conserved first and last residue. D genes are given only for firm matches. The listing skips clone size in some rows; elsewhere it reads once, few, many or a size class.

clone size: many; J gene: TRBJ2-7; D gene: TRBD2; V gene: TRBV7-2; CDR3 protein: CASRSGLGTYEQYF; CDR3 DNA: TGTGCCAGCAGGTCAGGACTAGGGACCTACGAGCAGTACTTC
clone size: few; J gene: TRBJ2-3; D gene: TRBD2; V gene: TRBV5-1; CDR3 protein: CASSSGTSGGQAQYF; CDR3 DNA: TGCGCCAGCAGCTCCGGGACTAGCGGGGGGCAAGCGCAGTATTTT
clone size: .; J gene: TRBJ2-1; D gene: .; V gene: TRBV2; CDR3 protein: CASRGGDSTYNEQFF; CDR3 DNA: TGTGCCAGCAGAGGAGGGGACAGCACCTACAATGAGCAGTTCTTC
clone size: many; J gene: TRBJ2-7; D gene: TRBD2; V gene: TRBV23-1; CDR3 protein: CASSQSKAGGPYEQYF; CDR3 DNA: TGCGCCAGCAGTCAATCGAAAGCGGGAGGACCCTACGAGCAGTACTTC
clone size: .; J gene: TRBJ2-7; D gene: .; V gene: TRBV3-1; CDR3 protein: CASSSRPSYEQYF; CDR3 DNA: TGTGCCAGCAGCAGCCGGCCCTCCTACGAGCAGTACTTC
clone size: many; J gene: TRBJ1-2; D gene: .; V gene: TRBV9; CDR3 protein: CASSVDGSGRNTF; CDR3 DNA: TGTGCCAGCAGCGTAGATGGTTCCGGGCGAAACACCTTC
clone size: few; J gene: TRBJ2-2; D gene: .; V gene: TRBV28; CDR3 protein: CASSLPRGNTGELFF; CDR3 DNA: TGTGCCAGCAGTCTCCCTAGGGGAAACACCGGGGAGCTGTTTTTT
clone size: many; J gene: TRBJ2-5; D gene: TRBD2; V gene: TRBV20-1; CDR3 protein: CSADPSGRRETQYF; CDR3 DNA: TGCAGTGCTGACCCTAGCGGGAGGAGGGAGACCCAGTACTTC
clone size: few; J gene: TRBJ2-1; D gene: TRBD1; V gene: TRBV27; CDR3 protein: CASSPRTGYNEQFF; CDR3 DNA: TGTGCCAGCAGCCCAAGGACAGGCTACAATGAGCAGTTCTTC
clone size: .; J gene: TRBJ1-2; D gene: .; V gene: TRBV29-1; CDR3 protein: CSALAANYGYTF; CDR3 DNA: TGCAGCGCCCTTGCGGCTAACTATGGCTACACCTTC
clone size: few; J gene: TRBJ2-7; D gene: TRBD1; V gene: TRBV28; CDR3 protein: CASSLKPGGFYEQYF; CDR3 DNA: TGTGCCAGCAGTTTAAAACCAGGGGGTTTCTACGAGCAGTACTTC
clone size: .; J gene: TRBJ2-5; D gene: TRBD1; V gene: TRBV7-2; CDR3 protein: CASSSQGTEGETQYF; CDR3 DNA: TGTGCCAGCAGCTCCCAAGGGACAGAGGGGGAGACCCAGTACTTC
clone size: many; J gene: TRBJ1-3; D gene: .; V gene: TRBV11-2; CDR3 protein: CASSLMGTGNTIYF; CDR3 DNA: TGTGCCAGCAGCTTAATGGGGACTGGAAACACCATATATTTT
clone size: .; J gene: TRBJ1-5; D gene: .; V gene: TRBV6-6; CDR3 protein: CAAGARDTKPHNQPQHF; CDR3 DNA: TGTGCCGCCGGGGCCCGGGACACCAAGCCTCATAATCAGCCCCAGCATTTT
clone size: many; J gene: TRBJ1-6; D gene: .; V gene: TRBV9; CDR3 protein: CASSPGPTSSYNSPLHF; CDR3 DNA: TGTGCCAGCAGCCCGGGACCCACTAGCTCCTATAATTCACCCCTCCACTTT
clone size: .; J gene: TRBJ2-2; D gene: TRBD1; V gene: TRBV18; CDR3 protein: CASSLQGALTGELFF; CDR3 DNA: TGTGCCAGCTCACTACAGGGGGCCCTCACCGGGGAGCTGTTTTTT
clone size: many; J gene: TRBJ2-3; D gene: .; V gene: TRBV6-4; CDR3 protein: CASSDSTTDTQYF; CDR3 DNA: TGTGCCAGCAGTGACTCGACCACAGATACGCAGTATTTT
clone size: many; J gene: TRBJ2-2; D gene: .; V gene: TRBV29-1; CDR3 protein: CSVYLGELFF; CDR3 DNA: TGCAGCGTTTATCTCGGGGAGCTGTTTTTT
clone size: few; J gene: TRBJ1-2; D gene: TRBD1; V gene: TRBV5-1; CDR3 protein: CASSLLSGQDGYTF; CDR3 DNA: TGCGCCAGCAGCTTGTTGTCAGGACAGGATGGCTACACCTTC
clone size: .; J gene: TRBJ1-5; D gene: .; V gene: TRBV5-6; CDR3 protein: CASSLSGGINQPQHF; CDR3 DNA: TGTGCCAGCAGCTTGTCCGGAGGGATCAATCAGCCCCAGCATTTT
clone size: many; J gene: TRBJ2-7; D gene: .; V gene: TRBV6-2/TRBV6-3; CDR3 protein: CASSAVTSYEQYF; CDR3 DNA: TGTGCCAGTTCGGCAGTAACCTCCTACGAGCAGTACTTC
clone size: many; J gene: TRBJ2-7; D gene: TRBD1; V gene: TRBV12-3/TRBV12-4; CDR3 protein: CASTGGSYEQYF; CDR3 DNA: TGTGCCAGCACAGGGGGCAGCTACGAGCAGTACTTC
clone size: .; J gene: TRBJ2-2; D gene: .; V gene: TRBV7-2; CDR3 protein: CASSLGGGREPFF; CDR3 DNA: TGTGCCAGCAGCTTAGGGGGGGGCAGGGAGCCGTTTTTT
clone size: many; J gene: TRBJ2-2; D gene: TRBD2; V gene: TRBV11-3; CDR3 protein: CASSSPHGGRGLNTGELFF; CDR3 DNA: TGTGCCAGCAGCTCCCCTCACGGCGGGAGGGGATTGAACACCGGGGAGCTGTTTTTT
clone size: many; J gene: TRBJ2-5; D gene: .; V gene: TRBV14; CDR3 protein: CASSQVGGTQYF; CDR3 DNA: TGTGCCAGCAGCCAAGTGGGTGGGACCCAGTACTTC
clone size: few; J gene: TRBJ2-3; D gene: .; V gene: TRBV6-1; CDR3 protein: CASRAGFSSTDTQYF; CDR3 DNA: TGTGCCAGCAGAGCAGGATTTTCTAGCACAGATACGCAGTATTTT
clone size: .; J gene: TRBJ2-1; D gene: .; V gene: TRBV12-5; CDR3 protein: CASGLGVGWDEQFF; CDR3 DNA: TGTGCTAGTGGTTTAGGAGTGGGGTGGGATGAGCAGTTCTTC
clone size: .; J gene: TRBJ2-3; D gene: TRBD2; V gene: TRBV9; CDR3 protein: CASSPGTRGDTQYF; CDR3 DNA: TGTGCCAGCAGCCCAGGGACTAGAGGAGATACGCAGTATTTT
clone size: many; J gene: TRBJ2-7; D gene: .; V gene: TRBV28; CDR3 protein: CASRGPLSSYEQYF; CDR3 DNA: TGTGCCAGCAGGGGACCCCTAAGCTCCTACGAGCAGTACTTC
clone size: .; J gene: TRBJ2-3; D gene: .; V gene: TRBV2; CDR3 protein: CASGGNTQYF; CDR3 DNA: TGTGCCAGCGGGGGGAATACGCAGTATTTT
clone size: .; J gene: TRBJ2-3; D gene: .; V gene: TRBV7-9; CDR3 protein: CASSEVDTDTQYF; CDR3 DNA: TGTGCCAGCAGCGAAGTCGACACAGATACGCAGTATTTT
clone size: many; J gene: TRBJ1-1; D gene: .; V gene: TRBV18; CDR3 protein: CASSSLRDTEAFF; CDR3 DNA: TGTGCCAGCTCATCTCTCCGGGACACTGAAGCTTTCTTT
clone size: many; J gene: TRBJ2-2; D gene: .; V gene: TRBV9; CDR3 protein: CASSDSFTGELFF; CDR3 DNA: TGTGCCAGCAGCGACAGTTTCACCGGGGAGCTGTTTTTT
clone size: few; J gene: TRBJ2-7; D gene: .; V gene: TRBV9; CDR3 protein: CASSARDLFYEQYF; CDR3 DNA: TGTGCCAGCAGCGCCCGGGACCTTTTTTACGAGCAGTACTTC
clone size: few; J gene: TRBJ2-7; D gene: .; V gene: TRBV3-1; CDR3 protein: CASSQNGQTFYEQYF; CDR3 DNA: TGTGCCAGCAGCCAAAATGGGCAGACGTTCTACGAGCAGTACTTC
clone size: many; J gene: TRBJ2-3; D gene: .; V gene: TRBV5-6; CDR3 protein: CASSPKGRDTQYF; CDR3 DNA: TGTGCCAGCAGCCCGAAAGGGAGAGATACGCAGTATTTT
clone size: .; J gene: TRBJ2-1; D gene: .; V gene: TRBV12-3/TRBV12-4; CDR3 protein: CASSADHFYNEQFF; CDR3 DNA: TGTGCCAGCAGTGCGGACCACTTTTACAATGAGCAGTTCTTC
clone size: many; J gene: TRBJ2-6; D gene: .; V gene: TRBV28; CDR3 protein: CASSFRAFPGANVLTF; CDR3 DNA: TGTGCCAGCAGTTTCAGAGCCTTCCCTGGGGCCAACGTCCTGACTTTC
clone size: many; J gene: TRBJ1-5; D gene: TRBD1; V gene: TRBV6-2/TRBV6-3; CDR3 protein: CASSLTGLRQPQHF; CDR3 DNA: TGTGCCAGCAGTTTGACAGGGTTGAGACAGCCCCAGCATTTT